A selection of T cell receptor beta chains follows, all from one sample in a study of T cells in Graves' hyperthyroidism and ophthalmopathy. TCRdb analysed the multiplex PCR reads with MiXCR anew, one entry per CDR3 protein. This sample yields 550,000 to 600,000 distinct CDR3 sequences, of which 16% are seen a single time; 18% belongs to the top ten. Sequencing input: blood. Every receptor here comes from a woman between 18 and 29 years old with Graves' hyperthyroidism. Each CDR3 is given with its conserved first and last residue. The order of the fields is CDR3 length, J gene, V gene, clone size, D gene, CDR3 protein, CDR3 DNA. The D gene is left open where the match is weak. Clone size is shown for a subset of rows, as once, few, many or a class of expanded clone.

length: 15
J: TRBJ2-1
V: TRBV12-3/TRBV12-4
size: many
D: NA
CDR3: CASSLSRGTYNEQFF
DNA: TGTGCCAGCAGTTTATCCCGCGGCACCTACAATGAGCAGTTCTTC

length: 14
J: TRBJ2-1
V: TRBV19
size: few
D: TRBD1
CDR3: CASSSTGGLYEQFF
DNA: TGTGCCAGTAGTTCCACAGGGGGCCTGTATGAGCAGTTCTTC

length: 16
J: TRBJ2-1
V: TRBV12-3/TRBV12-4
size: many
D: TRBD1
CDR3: CASSARGPGGYNEQFF
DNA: TGTGCCAGCAGTGCCAGGGGGCCAGGAGGCTACAATGAGCAGTTCTTC

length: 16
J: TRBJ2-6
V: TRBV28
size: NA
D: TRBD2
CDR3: CASSPGTSSGANVLTF
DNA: TGTGCCAGCAGTCCCGGGACTAGTTCTGGGGCCAACGTCCTGACTTTC

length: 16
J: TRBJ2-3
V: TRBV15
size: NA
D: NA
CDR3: CATSRGGSGYTDTQYF
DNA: TGTGCCACCAGCAGAGGGGGGTCCGGGTACACAGATACGCAGTATTTT

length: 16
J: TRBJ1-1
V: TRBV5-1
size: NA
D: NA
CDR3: CASSLRLASTNTEAFF
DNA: TGCGCCAGCAGCTTGAGACTAGCCAGCACGAACACTGAAGCTTTCTTT

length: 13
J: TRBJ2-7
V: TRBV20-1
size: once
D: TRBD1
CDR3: CSAIRDSNYEQYF
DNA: TGCAGTGCTATCCGGGACAGCAACTACGAGCAGTACTTC

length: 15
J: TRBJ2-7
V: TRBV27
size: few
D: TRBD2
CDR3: CASSISGGPSYEQYF
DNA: TGTGCCAGCAGTATTAGCGGGGGGCCCTCCTACGAGCAGTACTTC

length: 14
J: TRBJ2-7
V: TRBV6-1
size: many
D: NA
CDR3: CASSHRGGYYEQYF
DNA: TGTGCCAGCAGTCACCGAGGCGGTTACTACGAGCAGTACTTC

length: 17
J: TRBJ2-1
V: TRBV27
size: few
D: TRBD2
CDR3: CASSPVILAGGFNEQFF
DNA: TGTGCCAGCAGTCCCGTTATACTAGCGGGGGGGTTCAATGAGCAGTTCTTC

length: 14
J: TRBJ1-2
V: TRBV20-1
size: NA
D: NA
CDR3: CSAGPPQGNYGYTF
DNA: TGCAGTGCTGGACCGCCCCAGGGAAACTATGGCTACACCTTC

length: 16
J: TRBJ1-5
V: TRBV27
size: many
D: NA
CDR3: CASSLTGTPSNQPQHF
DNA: TGTGCCAGCAGTTTAACGGGGACACCCAGCAATCAGCCCCAGCATTTT

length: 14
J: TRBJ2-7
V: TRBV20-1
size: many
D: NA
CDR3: CSARDMRVPYEQYF
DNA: TGCAGTGCTAGAGATATGCGGGTACCCTACGAGCAGTACTTC

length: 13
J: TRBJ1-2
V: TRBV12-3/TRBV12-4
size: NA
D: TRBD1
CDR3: CASGKTGRYGYTF
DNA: TGTGCCAGCGGAAAGACAGGGCGCTATGGCTACACCTTC

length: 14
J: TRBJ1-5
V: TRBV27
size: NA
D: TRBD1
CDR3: CASRLTGVAQPQHF
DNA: TGTGCCAGCAGGCTAACAGGGGTAGCCCAGCCCCAGCATTTT

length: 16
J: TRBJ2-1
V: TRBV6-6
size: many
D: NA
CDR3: CASSYSSGVDSNEQFF
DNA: TGTGCCAGCAGTTACTCTTCGGGGGTCGATTCGAATGAGCAGTTCTTC

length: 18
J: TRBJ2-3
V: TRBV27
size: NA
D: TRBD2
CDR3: CASSLWFLAGGPADTQYF
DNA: TGTGCCAGCAGTTTATGGTTCCTTGCGGGGGGGCCGGCAGATACGCAGTATTTT

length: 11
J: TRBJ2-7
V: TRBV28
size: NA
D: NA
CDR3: CASKSSYEQYF
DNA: TGTGCCAGTAAGAGCTCCTACGAGCAGTACTTC

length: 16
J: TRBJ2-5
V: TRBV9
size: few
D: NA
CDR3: CASSEGPPGLQETQYF
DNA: TGTGCCAGCAGCGAAGGACCCCCGGGGCTTCAAGAGACCCAGTACTTC

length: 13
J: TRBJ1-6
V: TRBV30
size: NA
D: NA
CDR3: CAWSSSHDSPLHF
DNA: TGTGCCTGGAGTTCCTCTCACGATTCACCCCTCCACTTT

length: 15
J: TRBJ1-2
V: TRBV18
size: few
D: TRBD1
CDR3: CASSPGAGGIYGYTF
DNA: TGTGCCAGCTCACCAGGGGCAGGGGGCATCTATGGCTACACCTTC

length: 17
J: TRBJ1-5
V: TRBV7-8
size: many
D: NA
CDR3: CASSLGPLVGSNQPQHF
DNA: TGTGCCAGCAGCTTAGGCCCCCTTGTTGGTAGCAATCAGCCCCAGCATTTT

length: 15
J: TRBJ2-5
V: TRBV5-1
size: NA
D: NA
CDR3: CASSLYMGTQETQYF
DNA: TGCGCCAGCAGCTTGTACATGGGGACACAAGAGACCCAGTACTTC

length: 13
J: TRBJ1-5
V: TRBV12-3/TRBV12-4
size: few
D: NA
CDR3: CASTREVNQPQHF
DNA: TGTGCCAGTACTAGGGAGGTCAATCAGCCCCAGCATTTT

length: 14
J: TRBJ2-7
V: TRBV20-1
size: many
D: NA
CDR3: CSARRSGPTYEQYF
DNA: TGCAGTGCTAGAAGATCGGGCCCTACCTACGAGCAGTACTTC

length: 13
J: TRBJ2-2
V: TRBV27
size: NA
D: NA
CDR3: CASSFSRAGELFF
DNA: TGTGCCAGCAGTTTCTCGAGGGCCGGGGAGCTGTTTTTT

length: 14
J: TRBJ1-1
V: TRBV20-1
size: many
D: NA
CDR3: CSASLTAGNTEAFF
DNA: TGCAGTGCTAGCCTCACAGCGGGGAACACTGAAGCTTTCTTT

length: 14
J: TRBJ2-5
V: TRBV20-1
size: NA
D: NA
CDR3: CSARDPSRGETQYF
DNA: TGCAGTGCTAGAGATCCGTCCAGGGGCGAGACCCAGTACTTC

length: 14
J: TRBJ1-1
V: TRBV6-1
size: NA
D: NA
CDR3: CASSEYGGSTEAFF
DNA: TGTGCCAGCAGTGAATACGGGGGGAGCACTGAAGCTTTCTTT

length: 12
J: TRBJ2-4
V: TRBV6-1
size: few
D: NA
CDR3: CASKGWGNIQYF
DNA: TGTGCCAGCAAAGGTTGGGGTAACATTCAGTACTTC

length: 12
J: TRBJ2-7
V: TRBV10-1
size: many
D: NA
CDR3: CASSDGPFEQYF
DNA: TGCGCCAGCAGTGACGGTCCCTTCGAGCAGTACTTC

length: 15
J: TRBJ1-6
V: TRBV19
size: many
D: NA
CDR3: CASSTYGTSGSPLHF
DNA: TGTGCCAGTAGTACATACGGGACTTCAGGTTCACCCCTCCACTTT

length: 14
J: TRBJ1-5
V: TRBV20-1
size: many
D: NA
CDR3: CSARTAVGNQPQHF
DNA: TGCAGTGCTAGAACAGCGGTCGGCAATCAGCCCCAGCATTTT

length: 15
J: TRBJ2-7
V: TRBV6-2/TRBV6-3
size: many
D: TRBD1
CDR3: CASTPDRGRHYEQYF
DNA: TGTGCCAGCACCCCAGACAGGGGGAGACACTACGAGCAGTACTTC

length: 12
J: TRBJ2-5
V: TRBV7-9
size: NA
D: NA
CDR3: CASSFARETQYF
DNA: TGTGCCAGCAGCTTCGCTCGAGAGACCCAGTACTTC

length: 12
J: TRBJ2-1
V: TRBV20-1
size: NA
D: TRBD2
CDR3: CSAPTSGLEQFF
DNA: TGCAGTGCCCCGACTAGCGGACTTGAGCAGTTCTTC

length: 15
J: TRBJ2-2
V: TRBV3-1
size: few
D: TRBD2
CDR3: CASAVLLAGGRELFF
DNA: TGTGCCAGCGCCGTACTACTGGCGGGAGGCCGGGAGCTGTTTTTT

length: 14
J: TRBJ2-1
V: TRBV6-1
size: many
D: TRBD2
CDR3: CASREAGGLYEQFF
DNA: TGTGCCAGCAGAGAAGCGGGGGGGCTGTATGAGCAGTTCTTC

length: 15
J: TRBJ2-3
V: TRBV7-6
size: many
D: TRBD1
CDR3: CASSARTGLTDTQYF
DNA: TGTGCCAGCAGCGCCAGGACAGGGTTAACAGATACGCAGTATTTT

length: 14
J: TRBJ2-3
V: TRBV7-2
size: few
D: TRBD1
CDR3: CASSFDRGQDTQYF
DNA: TGTGCCAGCAGCTTTGACAGGGGGCAAGATACGCAGTATTTT

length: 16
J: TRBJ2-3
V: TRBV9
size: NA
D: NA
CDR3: CASSAAGRWGTDTQYF
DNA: TGTGCCAGCAGCGCGGCTGGGCGCTGGGGGACAGATACGCAGTATTTT

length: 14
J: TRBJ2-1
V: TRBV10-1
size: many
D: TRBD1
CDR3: CASSPGTGVNEQFF
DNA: TGCGCCAGCAGTCCCGGGACAGGGGTCAATGAGCAGTTCTTC

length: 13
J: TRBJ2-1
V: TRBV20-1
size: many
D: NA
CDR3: CSARGAGLNEQFF
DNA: TGCAGTGCTAGAGGAGCAGGCTTAAATGAGCAGTTCTTC

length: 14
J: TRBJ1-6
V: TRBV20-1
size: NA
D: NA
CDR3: CSAYHTGFNSPLHF
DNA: TGCAGTGCTTATCATACAGGGTTCAATTCACCCCTCCACTTT

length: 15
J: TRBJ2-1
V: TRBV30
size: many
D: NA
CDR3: CAWIRGRSSYNEQFF
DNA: TGTGCCTGGATTAGGGGTAGAAGCTCCTACAATGAGCAGTTCTTC

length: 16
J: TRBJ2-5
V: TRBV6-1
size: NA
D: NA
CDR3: CASSQPGYRWQETQYF
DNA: TGTGCCAGCAGTCAACCGGGCTACAGGTGGCAAGAGACCCAGTACTTC

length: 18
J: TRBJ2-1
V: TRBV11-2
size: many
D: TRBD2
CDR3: CASSRTTRGLAGGSEQFF
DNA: TGTGCCAGCAGCCGAACTACACGGGGACTAGCGGGAGGGAGTGAGCAGTTCTTC

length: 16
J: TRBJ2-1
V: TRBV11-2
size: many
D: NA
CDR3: CASTNREGVPYNEQFF
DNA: TGTGCCAGCACCAATAGGGAAGGGGTCCCCTACAATGAGCAGTTCTTC

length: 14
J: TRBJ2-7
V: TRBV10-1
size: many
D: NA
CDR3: CASSESGQIYEQYF
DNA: TGCGCCAGCAGTGAGTCGGGTCAGATCTACGAGCAGTACTTC

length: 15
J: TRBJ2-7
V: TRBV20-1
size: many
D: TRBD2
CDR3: CSATELAGGPYEQYF
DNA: TGCAGTGCTACCGAACTAGCGGGGGGGCCCTACGAGCAGTACTTC

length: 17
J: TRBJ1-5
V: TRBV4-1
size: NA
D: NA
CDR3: CASSQDFRAYSNQPQHF
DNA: TGCGCCAGCAGCCAAGATTTCCGGGCCTATAGCAATCAGCCCCAGCATTTT

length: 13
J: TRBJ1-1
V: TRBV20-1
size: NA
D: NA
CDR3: CSAPQGLNTEAFF
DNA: TGCAGTGCCCCCCAGGGTTTGAACACTGAAGCTTTCTTT

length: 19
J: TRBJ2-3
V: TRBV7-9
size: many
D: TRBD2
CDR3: CASSLGFRTSGRAIDTQYF
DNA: TGTGCCAGCAGCTTAGGATTTCGGACTAGCGGGAGGGCCATCGATACGCAGTATTTT

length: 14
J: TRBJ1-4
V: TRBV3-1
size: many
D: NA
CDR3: CASSSEGLSEKLFF
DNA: TGTGCCAGCAGCTCCGAGGGACTATCTGAAAAACTGTTTTTT

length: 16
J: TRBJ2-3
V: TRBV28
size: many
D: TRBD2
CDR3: CASSHGLAGDTDTQYF
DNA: TGTGCCAGCAGTCACGGACTAGCGGGGGACACAGATACGCAGTATTTT

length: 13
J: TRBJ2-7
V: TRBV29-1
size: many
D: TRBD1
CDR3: CSVPGQGFVEQYF
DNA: TGCAGCGTCCCGGGACAGGGCTTCGTCGAGCAGTACTTC

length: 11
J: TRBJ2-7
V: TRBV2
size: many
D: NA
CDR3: CASRGGPEQYF
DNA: TGTGCCAGCAGGGGGGGACCCGAGCAGTACTTC

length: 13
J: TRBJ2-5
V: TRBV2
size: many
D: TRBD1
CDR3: CAGGQGAVETQYF
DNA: TGTGCCGGTGGACAGGGGGCTGTGGAGACCCAGTACTTC